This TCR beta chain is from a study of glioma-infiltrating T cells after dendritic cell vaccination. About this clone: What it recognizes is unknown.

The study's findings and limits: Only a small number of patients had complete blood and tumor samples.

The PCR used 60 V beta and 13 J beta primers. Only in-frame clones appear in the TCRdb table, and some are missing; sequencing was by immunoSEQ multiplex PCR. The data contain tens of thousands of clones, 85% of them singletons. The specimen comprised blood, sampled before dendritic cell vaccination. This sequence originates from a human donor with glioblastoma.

The CDR3 spells CASSTQAGGNLEQYF. CDR3 sequence (DNA): TGTGCCAGCAGCACACAAGCGGGAGGGAACTTAGAGCAGTACTTC. This chain joins TRBV11-3 and TRBJ2-7; 10 bases are shared with TRBD2. This CDR3 contains 15 residues. Germline V gene lookup returns CDR1 SGHNT and CDR2 YENEEA. V was pared by 5 bases and J by 7 bases, with 11 bases of the junction left unmatched.